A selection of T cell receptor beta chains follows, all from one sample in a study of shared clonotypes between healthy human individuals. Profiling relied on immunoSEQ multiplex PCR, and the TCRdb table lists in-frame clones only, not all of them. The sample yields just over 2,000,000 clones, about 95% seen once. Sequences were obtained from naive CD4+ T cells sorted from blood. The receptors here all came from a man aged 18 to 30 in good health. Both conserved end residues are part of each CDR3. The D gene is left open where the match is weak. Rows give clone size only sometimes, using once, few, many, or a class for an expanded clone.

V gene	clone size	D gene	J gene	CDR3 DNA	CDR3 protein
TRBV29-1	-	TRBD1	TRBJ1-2	TGCAGCGCTTCAACAGGGGCTGGCTACACCTTC	CSASTGAGYTF
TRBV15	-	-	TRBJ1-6	TGTGCCACCAGCCTCAGGGTTACTAATTCACCCCTCCACTTT	CATSLRVTNSPLHF
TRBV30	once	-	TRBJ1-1	TGTGCCTGGGCCCCAGGGTTACGACGAATGAACACTGAAGCTTTCTTT	CAWAPGLRRMNTEAFF
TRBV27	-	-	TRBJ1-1	TGTGCCAGCAGCCGCTCTGATTGGAACACTGAAGCTTTCTTT	CASSRSDWNTEAFF
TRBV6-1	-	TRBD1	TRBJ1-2	TGTGCCAGCAGTCCCGGGACAGCGCGTAACTATGGCTACACCTTC	CASSPGTARNYGYTF
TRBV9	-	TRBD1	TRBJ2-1	TGTGCCAGCAGCGGATGGGGACAGGGGCGACGCAATGAGCAGTTCTTC	CASSGWGQGRRNEQFF
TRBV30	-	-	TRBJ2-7	TGTGCCTGGAGCAGGGCCACCTACGAGCAGTACTTC	CAWSRATYEQYF
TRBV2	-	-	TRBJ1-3	TGTGCCAGCCGGACAGATGGAAACACCATATATTTT	CASRTDGNTIYF
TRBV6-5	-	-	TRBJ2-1	TGTGCCAGCAGTTCGAGCGGTAGCTCCTACAATGAGCAGTTCTTC	CASSSSGSSYNEQFF
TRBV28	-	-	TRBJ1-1	TGTGCCAGCAGTTCCTTCTTGTTGAACACTGAAGCTTTCTTT	CASSSFLLNTEAFF
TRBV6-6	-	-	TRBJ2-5	TGTGCCAGCAGTAGACTTGGGGGGCACGAGACCCAGTACTTC	CASSRLGGHETQYF
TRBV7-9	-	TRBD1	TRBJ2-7	TGTGCCAGCAGCTTTGGTGGGGCAGGGGGCGAGCAGTACTTC	CASSFGGAGGEQYF
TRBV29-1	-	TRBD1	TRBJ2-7	TGCAGCGTTGAATCAGGGACAGGGGGCCTCGACTTC	CSVESGTGGLDF
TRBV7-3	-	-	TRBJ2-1	TGTGCCAGCAGCACCAGGGGAGCACAGCAGGAGCAGTTCTTC	CASSTRGAQQEQFF
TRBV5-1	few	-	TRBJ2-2	TGCGCCAGCAGCTGGGGACAGAACACCGGGGAGCTGTTTTTT	CASSWGQNTGELFF
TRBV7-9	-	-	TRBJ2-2	TGTGCCAGCAGCTTAACTAGCCCCACCGGGGAGCTGTTTTTT	CASSLTSPTGELFF
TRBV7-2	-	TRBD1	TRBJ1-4	TGTGCCAGCAGATCAACCACCGGGACAGGGGATGAAAAACTGTTTTTT	CASRSTTGTGDEKLFF
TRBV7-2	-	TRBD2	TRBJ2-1	TGTGCCAGCAGCTCTAGGACTAGCGGGACCGTGAGACTCTACAATGAGCAGTTCTTC	CASSSRTSGTVRLYNEQFF
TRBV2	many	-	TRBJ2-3	TGTGCCAGCAGTCCACGCGGACTCGGCACAGATACGCAGTATTTT	CASSPRGLGTDTQYF
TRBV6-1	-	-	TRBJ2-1	TGTGCCAGCAGTGAAGCCCCCGGGAGCTCCTACAATGAGCAGTTCTTC	CASSEAPGSSYNEQFF
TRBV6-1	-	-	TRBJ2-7	TGTGCCAGCACTAGTAGGGCAGGGCTTTACGAGCAGTACTTC	CASTSRAGLYEQYF
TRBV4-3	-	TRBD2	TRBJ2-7	TGCGCCAGCAGCCAAGATAGTCTAGCGGGAGTCGGGACCTACGAGCAGTACTTC	CASSQDSLAGVGTYEQYF
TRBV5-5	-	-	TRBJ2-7	TGTGCCAGCAGCCTCCAATGGGAGCCCTACGAGCAGTACTTC	CASSLQWEPYEQYF
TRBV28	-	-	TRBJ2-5	TGTGCCAGCAGTTTAAGCCCCAGATTGGAGACCCAGTACTTC	CASSLSPRLETQYF
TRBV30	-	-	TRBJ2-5	TGTGCCTGGAGTGTACAGGCACTCGGTGGGGAGACCCAGTACTTC	CAWSVQALGGETQYF
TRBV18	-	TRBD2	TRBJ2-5	TGTGCCAGCTCAGCAACTAGCGGAGGGGAGACCCAGTACTTC	CASSATSGGETQYF
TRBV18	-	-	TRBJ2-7	TGTGCCAGCTCACCACAAGGAGCAGGGGCATACGAGCAGTACTTC	CASSPQGAGAYEQYF
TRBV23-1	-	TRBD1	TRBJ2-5	TGCGCCAGCAGTCTTTGGGGACAGGGGGACCAAGAGACCCAGTACTTC	CASSLWGQGDQETQYF
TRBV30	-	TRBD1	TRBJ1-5	TGTGCCTGGAGGGGGACAGGGGACAATCAGCCCCAGCATTTT	CAWRGTGDNQPQHF
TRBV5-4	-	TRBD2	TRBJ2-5	TGTGCCAGCAGCTTGGCAATAGCGGGAGCCCAGTACTTC	CASSLAIAGAQYF
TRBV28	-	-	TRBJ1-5	TGTGCCAGCAGCGGGGGCGGGGGCAATCAGCCCCAGCATTTT	CASSGGGGNQPQHF
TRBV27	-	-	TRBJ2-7	TGTGCCAGCAGTTTGTACAGGGAACCCTACGAGCAGTACTTC	CASSLYREPYEQYF
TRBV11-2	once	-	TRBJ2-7	TGTGCCAGCAGCTTAGACTCCTCTTACGAGCAGTACTTC	CASSLDSSYEQYF
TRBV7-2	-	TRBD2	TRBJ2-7	TGTGCCAGCAGCTTATGGACTAGCGGGATAGGCGAGCAGTACTTC	CASSLWTSGIGEQYF
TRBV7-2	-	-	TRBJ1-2	TGTGCCAGCAGCTTCGCAGGGATCAACTATGGCTACACCTTC	CASSFAGINYGYTF
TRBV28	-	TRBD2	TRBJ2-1	TGTGCCAGCAGTTTACCTAGCGGGAGGCCAAACAATGAGCAGTTCTTC	CASSLPSGRPNNEQFF
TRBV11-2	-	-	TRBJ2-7	TGTGCCAGCAGCTTAGATCAGATATCCTACGAGCAGTATTTC	CASSLDQISYEQYF
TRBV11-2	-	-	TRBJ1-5	TGTGCCAGCCGAGATACAGGGTACCGCAATCAGCCCCAGCATTTT	CASRDTGYRNQPQHF
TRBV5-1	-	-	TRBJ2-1	TGCGCCAGCAGCTTAGTAGGGGATGAGCAGTTCTTC	CASSLVGDEQFF
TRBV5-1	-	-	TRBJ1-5	TGCGCCAGCAGCTTTGGAGGGGAAGGCAATCAGCCCCAGCATTTT	CASSFGGEGNQPQHF
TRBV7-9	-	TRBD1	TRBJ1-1	TGTGCCAGCAGCTATGGACAGGGGAGCACTGAAGCTTTCTTT	CASSYGQGSTEAFF
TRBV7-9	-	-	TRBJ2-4	TGTGCCAGCAGCTCAGAAGGACGGGAAAACATTCAGTACTTC	CASSSEGRENIQYF
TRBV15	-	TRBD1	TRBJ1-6	TGTGCCACCAGCAGGACTTTGACCCAGGGGGATTCACCCCTCCACTTT	CATSRTLTQGDSPLHF
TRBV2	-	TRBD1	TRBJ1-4	TGTGCCAGCAGTCTTCCACCAGGGGGACTTAATGAAAAACTGTTTTTT	CASSLPPGGLNEKLFF
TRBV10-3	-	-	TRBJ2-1	TGTGCCATCAGTGGGGGGTATGAGCAGTTCTTC	CAISGGYEQFF
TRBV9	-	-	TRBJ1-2	TGTGCCAGCAGCGTAGGCCAGGATGGCTACACCTTC	CASSVGQDGYTF
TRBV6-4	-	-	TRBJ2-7	TGTGCCAGCAGTGTCGGGACGCCCTACGAGCAGTACTTC	CASSVGTPYEQYF
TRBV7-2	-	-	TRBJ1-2	TGTGCCAGCAGCTTAGGTGGACAGCCCTATGGCTACACCTTC	CASSLGGQPYGYTF
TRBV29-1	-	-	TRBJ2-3	TGCAGCGTTGCCCACACGACAGGCACAGATACGCAGTATTTT	CSVAHTTGTDTQYF
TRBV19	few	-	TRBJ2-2	TGTGCCAGTAGTAAAACCGGGAGTAACACCGGGGAGCTGTTTTTT	CASSKTGSNTGELFF
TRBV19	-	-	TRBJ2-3	TGTGCCAGTAGTCCAACCCTCGATACGCAGTATTTT	CASSPTLDTQYF
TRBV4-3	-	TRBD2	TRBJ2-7	TGCGCCAGCAGCCAAGATCTAGCGGGGGCCTACGAGCAGTACTTC	CASSQDLAGAYEQYF
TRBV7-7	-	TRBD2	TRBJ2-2	TGTGCTAGCAGCTTCGGGACTAGCAGAAACACCGGGGAGCTGTTTTTT	CASSFGTSRNTGELFF